One T cell receptor (beta chain) is described in this entry. This entry comes from a study of technical replicates of blood from a few donors. CDR1 SGHRS and CDR2 YFSETQ come from the germline V gene. This CDR3 region has 15 residues. Trimming cost V 0 bases and J 6 bases, with 13 bases left between them. The assay was immunoSEQ multiplex PCR, and TCRdb's table has in-frame clones only and misses some. The table lists 84,000 or so clones, roughly 94% of them singletons. This receptor was obtained from a human donor in good health. What was sequenced was T cells isolated from PBMCs. This sequence joins TRBV5-1 and TRBJ2-1; D is possibly TRBD2 (5 bases). The CDR3 DNA follows: TGCGCCAGCAGCTTGGACCCTAAAGGAGGCAATGAGCAGTTCTTC. It codes for CASSLDPKGGNEQFF.